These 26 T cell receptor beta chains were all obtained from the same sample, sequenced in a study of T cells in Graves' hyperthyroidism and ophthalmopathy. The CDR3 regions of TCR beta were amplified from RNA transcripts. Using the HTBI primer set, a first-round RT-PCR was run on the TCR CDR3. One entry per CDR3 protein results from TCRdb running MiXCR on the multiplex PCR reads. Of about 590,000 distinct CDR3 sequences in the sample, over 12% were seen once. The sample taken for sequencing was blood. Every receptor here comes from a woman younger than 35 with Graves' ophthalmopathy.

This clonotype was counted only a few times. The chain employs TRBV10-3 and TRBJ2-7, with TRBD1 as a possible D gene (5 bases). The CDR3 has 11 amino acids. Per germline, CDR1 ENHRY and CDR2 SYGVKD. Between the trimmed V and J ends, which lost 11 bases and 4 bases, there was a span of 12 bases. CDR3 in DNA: TGTGCCCCACAGGCTTCTTACGAGCAGTACTTC. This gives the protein CAPQASYEQYF.

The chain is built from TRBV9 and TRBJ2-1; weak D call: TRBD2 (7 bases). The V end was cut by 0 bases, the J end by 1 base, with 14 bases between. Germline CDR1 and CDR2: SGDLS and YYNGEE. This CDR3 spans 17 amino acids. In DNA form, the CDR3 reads TGTGCCAGCAGCGTAGCCGGGGGGCAGCTATCCTACAATGAGCAGTTCTTC. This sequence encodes CASSVAGGQLSYNEQFF.

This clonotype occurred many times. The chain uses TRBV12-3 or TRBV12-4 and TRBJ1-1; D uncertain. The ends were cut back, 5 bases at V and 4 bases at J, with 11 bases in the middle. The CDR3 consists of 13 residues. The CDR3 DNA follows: TGTGCCAGCAGTCTTATGCTAGGCACTGAAGCTTTCTTT. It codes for CASSLMLGTEAFF.

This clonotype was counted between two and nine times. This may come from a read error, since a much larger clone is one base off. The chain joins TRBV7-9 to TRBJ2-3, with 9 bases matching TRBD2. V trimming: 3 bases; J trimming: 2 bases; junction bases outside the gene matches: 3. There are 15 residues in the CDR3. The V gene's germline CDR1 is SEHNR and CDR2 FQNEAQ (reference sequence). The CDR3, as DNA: TGTGCCAGCAGCTTCGGACTAGCGACCACAGATACGCAGTATTTT. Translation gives CASSFGLATTDTQYF.

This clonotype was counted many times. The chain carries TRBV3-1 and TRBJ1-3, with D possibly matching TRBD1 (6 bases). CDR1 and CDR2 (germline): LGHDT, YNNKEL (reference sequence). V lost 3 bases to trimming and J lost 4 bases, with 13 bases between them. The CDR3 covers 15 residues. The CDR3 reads CASSHLDSLGNTIYF. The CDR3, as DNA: TGTGCCAGCAGCCATCTGGACAGCCTCGGAAACACCATATATTTT. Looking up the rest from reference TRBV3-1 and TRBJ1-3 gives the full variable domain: DTAVSQTPKYLVTQMGNDKSIKCEQNLGHDTMYWYKQDSKKFLKIMFSYNNKELIINETVPNRFSPKSPDKAHLNLHINSLELGDSAVYFCASSHLDSLGNTIYFGEGSWLTVV.

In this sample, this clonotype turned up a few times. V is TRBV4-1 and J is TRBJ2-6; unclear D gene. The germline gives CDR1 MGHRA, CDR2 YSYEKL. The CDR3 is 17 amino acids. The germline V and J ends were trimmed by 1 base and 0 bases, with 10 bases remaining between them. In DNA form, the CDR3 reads TGCGCCAGCAGCCAAGCGTCCAGAGCCTCTGGGGCCAACGTCCTGACTTTC. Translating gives CASSQASRASGANVLTF.

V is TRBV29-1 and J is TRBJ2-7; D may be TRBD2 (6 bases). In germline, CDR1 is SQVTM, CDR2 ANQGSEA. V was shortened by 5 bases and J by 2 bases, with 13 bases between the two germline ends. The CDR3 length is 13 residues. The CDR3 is CSVRVGLTYEQYF. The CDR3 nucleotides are TGCAGCGTTCGTGTGGGACTCACCTACGAGCAGTACTTC.

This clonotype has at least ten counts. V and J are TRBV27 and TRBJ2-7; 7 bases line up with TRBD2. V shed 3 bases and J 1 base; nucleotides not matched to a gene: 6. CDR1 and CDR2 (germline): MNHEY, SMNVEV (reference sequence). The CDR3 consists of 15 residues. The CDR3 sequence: CASSFRDGRSYEQYF. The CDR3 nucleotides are TGTGCCAGCAGTTTCAGAGACGGGAGGTCCTACGAGCAGTACTTC.

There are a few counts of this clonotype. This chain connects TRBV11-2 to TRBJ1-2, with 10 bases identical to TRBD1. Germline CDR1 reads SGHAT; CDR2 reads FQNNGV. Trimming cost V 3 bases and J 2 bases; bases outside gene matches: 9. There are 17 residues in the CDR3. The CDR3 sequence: CASSFLWRGQGNYGYTF. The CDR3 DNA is TGTGCCAGCAGCTTTCTCTGGCGGGGACAGGGGAACTATGGCTACACCTTC.

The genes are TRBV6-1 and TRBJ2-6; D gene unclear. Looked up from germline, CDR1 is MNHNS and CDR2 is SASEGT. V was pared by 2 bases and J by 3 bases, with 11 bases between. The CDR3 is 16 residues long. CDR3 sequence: CASSEFGASGANVLTF. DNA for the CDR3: TGTGCCAGCAGTGAATTCGGTGCAAGTGGGGCCAACGTCCTGACTTTC.

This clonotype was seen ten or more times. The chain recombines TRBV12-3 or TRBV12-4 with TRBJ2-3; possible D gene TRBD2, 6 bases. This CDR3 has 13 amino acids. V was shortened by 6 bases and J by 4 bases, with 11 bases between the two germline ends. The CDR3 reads CASSSWEADTQYF. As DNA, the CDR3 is TGTGCCAGCAGCTCTTGGGAGGCAGATACGCAGTATTTT.

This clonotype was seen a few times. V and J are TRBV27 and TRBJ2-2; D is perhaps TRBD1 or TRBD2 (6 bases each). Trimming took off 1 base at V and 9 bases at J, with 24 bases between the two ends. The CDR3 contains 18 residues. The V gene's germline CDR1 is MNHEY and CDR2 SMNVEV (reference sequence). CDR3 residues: CASSLYPHREATFRELFF. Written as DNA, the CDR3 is TGTGCCAGCAGTTTATACCCCCACAGGGAGGCAACCTTCAGGGAGCTGTTTTTT.

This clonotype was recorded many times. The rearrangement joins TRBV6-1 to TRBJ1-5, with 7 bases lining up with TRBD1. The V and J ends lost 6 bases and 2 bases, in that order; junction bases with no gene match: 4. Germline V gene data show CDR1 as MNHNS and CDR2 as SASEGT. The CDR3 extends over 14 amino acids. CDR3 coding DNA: TGTGCCAGCAGGCACACAGGGGGCAATCAGCCCCAGCATTTT. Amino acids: CASRHTGGNQPQHF.

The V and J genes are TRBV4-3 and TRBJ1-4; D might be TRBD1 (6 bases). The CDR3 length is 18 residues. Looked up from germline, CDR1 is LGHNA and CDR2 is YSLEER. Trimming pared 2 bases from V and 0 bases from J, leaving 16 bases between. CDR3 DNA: TGCGCCAGCAGCCAAAGGTCACCCGGGACAACAACTAATGAAAAACTGTTTTTT. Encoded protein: CASSQRSPGTTTNEKLFF.

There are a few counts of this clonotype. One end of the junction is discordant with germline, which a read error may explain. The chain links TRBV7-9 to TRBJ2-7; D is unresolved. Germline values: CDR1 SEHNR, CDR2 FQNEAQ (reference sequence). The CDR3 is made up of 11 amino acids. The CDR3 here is CTSSSNYEQYF. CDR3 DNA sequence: TGTACCAGCAGCTCGAACTACGAGCAGTACTTC. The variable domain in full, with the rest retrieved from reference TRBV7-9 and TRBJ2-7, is DTGVSQNPRHKITKRGQNVTFRCDPISEHNRLYWYRQTLGQGPEFLTYFQNEAQLEKSRLLSDRFSAERPKGSFSTLEIQRTEQGDSAMYLCTSSSNYEQYFGPGTRLTVT.

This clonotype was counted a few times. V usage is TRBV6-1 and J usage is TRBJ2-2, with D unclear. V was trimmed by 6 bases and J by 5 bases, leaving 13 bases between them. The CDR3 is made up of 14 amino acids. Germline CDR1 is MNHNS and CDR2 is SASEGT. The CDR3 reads CASRRTVTTGELFF. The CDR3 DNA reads TGTGCCAGCAGAAGGACGGTCACAACCGGGGAGCTGTTTTTT.

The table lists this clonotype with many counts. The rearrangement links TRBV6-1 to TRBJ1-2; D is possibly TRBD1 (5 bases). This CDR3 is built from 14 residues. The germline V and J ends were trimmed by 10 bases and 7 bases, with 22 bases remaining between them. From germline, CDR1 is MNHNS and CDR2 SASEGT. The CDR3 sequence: CATTGTETSCGYTF. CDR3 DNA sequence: TGTGCCACAACGGGGACCGAGACATCGTGTGGCTACACCTTC.

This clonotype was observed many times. Here the CDR3 reads CASSLRLAGDNEQFF. In DNA, the CDR3 is TGTGCCAGCAGCTTACGGCTAGCGGGAGACAATGAGCAGTTCTTC. The genes are TRBV7-2 and TRBJ2-1; 10 bases map to TRBD2. The germline V gene has CDR1 SGHTA and CDR2 FQGNSA. After removal of 2 bases from V and 5 bases from J, the junction contained 3 bases not matched to a gene. This CDR3 comprises 15 residues.

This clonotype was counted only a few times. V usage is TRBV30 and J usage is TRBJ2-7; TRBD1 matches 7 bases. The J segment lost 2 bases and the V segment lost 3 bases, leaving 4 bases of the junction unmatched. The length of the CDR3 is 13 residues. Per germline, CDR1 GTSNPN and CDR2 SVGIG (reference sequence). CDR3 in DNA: TGTGCCTGGAGCCCGGGACAGCCCTACGAGCAGTACTTC. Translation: CAWSPGQPYEQYF.

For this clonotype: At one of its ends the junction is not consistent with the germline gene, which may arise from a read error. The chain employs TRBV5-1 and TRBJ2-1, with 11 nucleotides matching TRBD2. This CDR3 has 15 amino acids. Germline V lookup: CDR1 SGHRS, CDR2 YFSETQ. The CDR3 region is CASSITSGSWNERFF. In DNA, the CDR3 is TGCGCCAGCAGCATCACTAGCGGGAGCTGGAATGAGCGGTTCTTC.

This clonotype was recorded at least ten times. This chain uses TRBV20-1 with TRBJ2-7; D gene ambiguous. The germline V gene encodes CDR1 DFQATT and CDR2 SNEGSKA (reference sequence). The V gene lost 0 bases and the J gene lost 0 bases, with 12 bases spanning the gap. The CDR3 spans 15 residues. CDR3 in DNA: TGCAGTGCTAGAGATTCCCTAGTCAGCTCCTACGAGCAGTACTTC. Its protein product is CSARDSLVSSYEQYF.

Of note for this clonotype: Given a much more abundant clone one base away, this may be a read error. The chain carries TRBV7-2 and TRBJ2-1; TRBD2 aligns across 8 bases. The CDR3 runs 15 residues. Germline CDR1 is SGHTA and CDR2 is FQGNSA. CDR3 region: CGSSFVLAAYNEQFF. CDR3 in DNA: TGTGGCAGCAGCTTCGTACTAGCGGCCTACAATGAGCAGTTCTTC. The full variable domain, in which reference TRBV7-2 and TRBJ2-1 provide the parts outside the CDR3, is GAGVSQSPSNKVTEKGKDVELRCDPISGHTALYWYRQSLGQGLEFLIYFQGNSAPDKSGLPSDRFSAERTGGSVSTLTIQRTQQEDSAVYLCGSSFVLAAYNEQFFGPGTRLTVL.

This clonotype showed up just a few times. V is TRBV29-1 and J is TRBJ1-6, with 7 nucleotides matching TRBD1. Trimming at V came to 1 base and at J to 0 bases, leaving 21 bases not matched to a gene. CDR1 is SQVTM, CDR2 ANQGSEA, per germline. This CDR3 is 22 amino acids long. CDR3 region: CSVEAPRSGGHQRSSYNSPLHF. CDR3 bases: TGCAGCGTTGAAGCGCCCCGCTCAGGGGGACACCAGAGAAGCTCCTATAATTCACCCCTCCACTTT.

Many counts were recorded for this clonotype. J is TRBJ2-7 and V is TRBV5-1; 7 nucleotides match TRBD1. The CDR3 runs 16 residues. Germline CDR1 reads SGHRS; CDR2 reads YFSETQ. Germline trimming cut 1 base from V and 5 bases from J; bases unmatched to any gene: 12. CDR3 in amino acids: CASSLYATRGSDEQYF. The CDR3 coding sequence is TGCGCCAGCAGCTTGTACGCGACCAGGGGGTCGGACGAGCAGTACTTC.

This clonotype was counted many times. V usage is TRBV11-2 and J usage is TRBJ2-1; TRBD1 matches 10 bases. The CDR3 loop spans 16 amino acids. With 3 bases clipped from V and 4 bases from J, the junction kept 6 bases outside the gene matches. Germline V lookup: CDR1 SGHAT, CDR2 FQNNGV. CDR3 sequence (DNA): TGTGCCAGCAGCTTCGACAGGGGGCCCATATACAATGAGCAGTTCTTC. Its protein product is CASSFDRGPIYNEQFF.

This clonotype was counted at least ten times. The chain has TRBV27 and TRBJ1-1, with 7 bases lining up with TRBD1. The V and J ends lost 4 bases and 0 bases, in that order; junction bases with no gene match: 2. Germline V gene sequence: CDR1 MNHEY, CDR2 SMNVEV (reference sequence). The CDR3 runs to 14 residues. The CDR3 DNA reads TGTGCCAGCAGTTGGGACAGTATGAACACTGAAGCTTTCTTT. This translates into CASSWDSMNTEAFF.